A selection of T cell receptor beta chains follows, all from one sample in a study of blood T cell repertoires in COVID-19. Generated by immunoSEQ multiplex PCR, the TCRdb table keeps only in-frame clones and is missing some. Of under 150,000 clones listed, roughly 87% were seen once; the top ten hold 18%. The sequenced material came from PBMCs or T cells enriched from blood (not recorded which). Receptors originate from a man aged 25 to 40 who had recovered from COVID-19. Each CDR3 is given with its conserved first and last residue. A D gene is named only where the DNA matches it firmly. Some rows mark clone size as missing; the rest say once, few, many or name a class of expanded clone.

TRBJ1-6 - TRBV6-1 once CASSEDEGSPLHF TGTGCCAGCAGTGAAGATGAGGGCTCACCCCTCCACTTT
TRBJ2-1 - TRBV7-2 - CASSLPGLARHNEQFF TGTGCCAGCAGCCTCCCGGGCCTAGCGAGACACAATGAGCAGTTCTTC
TRBJ2-7 TRBD1 TRBV5-4 - CASSLPGQGDYEQYF TGTGCCAGCAGCTTGCCGGGACAGGGGGATTACGAGCAGTACTTC
TRBJ2-7 - TRBV21-1 few CASSKERGLAGATRGEQYF TGTGCCAGCAGCAAGGAAAGGGGACTAGCGGGAGCCACCCGGGGCGAGCAGTACTTC
TRBJ2-1 - TRBV7-9 - CASSFTGYEQFF TGTGCCAGCAGCTTCACAGGGTATGAGCAGTTCTTC
TRBJ1-5 - TRBV4-2 few CASSQDLGQGYQPQHF TGTGCCAGCAGCCAAGATTTAGGCCAGGGCTATCAGCCCCAGCATTTT
TRBJ1-1 TRBD1 TRBV30 - CAWRGDSDNTEAFF TGTGCCTGGAGGGGGGACAGCGATAACACTGAAGCTTTCTTT
TRBJ2-4 TRBD2 TRBV5-1 - CASSLAGTMGDIQYF TGCGCCAGCAGCTTGGCCGGGACTATGGGTGACATTCAGTACTTC
TRBJ1-6 - TRBV11-1 - CASSLRGDSYNSPLHF TGTGCCAGCAGCTTAAGAGGCGACTCCTATAATTCACCCCTCCACTTT
TRBJ2-5 - TRBV2 - CASSVRTDQETQYF TGTGCCAGCAGTGTTCGGACAGATCAAGAGACCCAGTACTTC
TRBJ1-2 - TRBV6-1 - CASSEARGSYGYTF TGTGCCAGCAGTGAAGCTAGGGGGAGCTATGGCTACACCTTC
TRBJ1-6 TRBD1 TRBV11-2 - CASSLDRRGQGSPLHF TGTGCCAGCAGCTTAGATAGGAGGGGGCAGGGTTCACCCCTCCACTTT
TRBJ1-2 TRBD1 TRBV7-2 - CASSIKGQGVGGYTF TGTGCCAGCTCCATTAAGGGGCAGGGGGTTGGTGGCTACACCTTC
TRBJ1-3 - TRBV4-1 few CASSQPGRAAGNTIYF TGCGCCAGCAGCCAACCTGGCAGGGCGGCTGGAAACACCATATATTTT
TRBJ2-5 - TRBV1 - CTSTKRDSWQTQYF TGCACCAGCACCAAACGGGACTCCTGGCAGACCCAGTACTTC
TRBJ2-5 - TRBV5-1 - CASSRRGDGETQYF TGCGCCAGCAGCCGGAGGGGAGATGGAGAGACCCAGTACTTC
TRBJ2-7 TRBD2 TRBV6-2/TRBV6-3 many CASSYSGLAGGGEQYF TGTGCCAGCAGTTACTCTGGACTAGCGGGAGGGGGGGAGCAGTACTTC
TRBJ1-6 - TRBV2 - CASSVGHANSPLHF TGTGCCAGCAGTGTGGGGCATGCCAATTCACCCCTCCACTTT
TRBJ1-1 - TRBV25-1 - CASARGNTEAFF TGTGCCAGCGCCAGGGGGAACACTGAAGCTTTCTTT
TRBJ2-3 TRBD2 TRBV9 - CASSPRGSGNTDTQYF TGTGCCAGCAGCCCTCGAGGTAGCGGGAACACAGATACGCAGTATTTT
TRBJ1-1 - TRBV5-6 - CASSLVADRGTEAFF TGTGCCAGCAGCTTGGTTGCGGACAGAGGGACTGAAGCTTTCTTT
TRBJ1-4 TRBD1 TRBV19 - CASSTQGAREKLFF TGTGCCAGTAGTACACAGGGGGCGAGGGAAAAACTGTTTTTT
TRBJ2-7 - TRBV5-1 - CASSLAETYEQYF TGCGCCAGCAGCTTGGCCGAGACCTACGAGCAGTACTTC
TRBJ2-3 - TRBV4-1 - CASSQAHRASSTDTQYF TGCGCCAGCAGCCAAGCTCACAGGGCCTCTAGCACAGATACGCAGTATTTT
TRBJ2-1 TRBD2 TRBV27 - CASSLASGDSYNEQFF TGTGCCAGCAGTTTAGCTAGCGGGGATTCCTACAATGAGCAGTTCTTC